This T cell receptor beta chain emerged from a study of resident and recirculating memory T cells in vitiligo. No patient showed confetti depigmentation, a clinical sign of active disease. Losses at the gene ends were 3 bases for V and 3 bases for J; bases not matched to a gene: 4. Per the germline V gene, CDR1 is MNHEY and CDR2 is SMNVEV (reference sequence). This CDR3 has 14 residues. Assay used: immunoSEQ multiplex PCR; TCRdb lists only in-frame clones, some missing. The profile shows tens of thousands of clones, about 92% of them singletons. The sequencing input was blood. This TCR derives from a male donor with vitiligo. The genes are TRBV27 and TRBJ2-7; 8 bases match TRBD1. This chain's CDR3 is CASSFLGQGYEQYF. In DNA, the CDR3 is TGTGCCAGCAGTTTCCTTGGACAGGGCTACGAGCAGTACTTC.